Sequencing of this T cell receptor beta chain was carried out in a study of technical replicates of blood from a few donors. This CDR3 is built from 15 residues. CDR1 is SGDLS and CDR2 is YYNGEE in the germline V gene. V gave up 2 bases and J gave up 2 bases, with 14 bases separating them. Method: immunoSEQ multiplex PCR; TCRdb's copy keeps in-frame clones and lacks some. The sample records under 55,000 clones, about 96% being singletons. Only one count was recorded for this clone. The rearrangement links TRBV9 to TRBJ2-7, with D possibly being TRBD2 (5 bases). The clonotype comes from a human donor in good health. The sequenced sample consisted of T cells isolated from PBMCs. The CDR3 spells CASSVSGSPAYEQYF. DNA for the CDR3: TGTGCCAGCAGCGTTAGTGGGAGCCCTGCCTACGAGCAGTACTTC.